Sequencing of this T cell receptor beta chain was carried out in a study of response to subunit inactivated influenza vaccine. Each CDR3 protein gets one entry after TCRdb re-called the RT-PCR reads with MiXCR. The sample shows over 650,000 distinct CDR3 sequences, approximately 17% of them seen only once. Findings of the study overall: Every seasonal influenza vaccination brings in few new T cells, the authors suggested.

The CDR3 extends over 15 amino acids. V lost 2 bases and J lost 5; bases outside the gene matches: 8. Germline-derived CDR1 and CDR2 are SGHTA and FQGNSA. As for this clonotype: Its antigen is not identified.

The specimen comprised PBMCs from blood, sampled more than 4 days after vaccination. The chain links TRBV7-2 to TRBJ2-5, with TRBD2 matching 7 bases. The sequence was collected from a man aged 45-65 years who received an inactivated influenza vaccine. CDR3 amino acids: CASSLSPSGRETQYF. In DNA, the CDR3 is TGTGCCAGCAGCTTAAGCCCTAGCGGAAGGGAGACCCAGTACTTC.